This is a list of T cell receptor beta chains from one sample in a study of breast tumors, draining lymph nodes, adjacent tissues. TCRdb reprocessed the multiplex PCR reads with MiXCR, giving one entry per CDR3 protein. The table lists about 130,000 distinct CDR3 sequences, just under 20% of them singletons. Sequenced sample: axillary lymph node tissue. The receptor set was obtained from a female donor with breast cancer. Some clones in this sample may be carry-over from other donors' samples. Both conserved end residues are part of each CDR3. A D gene is named only where the DNA matches it firmly. Size tells how often a clone was seen (once, few, many) or the class of an expanded clone, and some rows leave it out.

>TRBJ2-5|TRBV24-1|TRBD2|many
CATSELGTSGRETQYF
TGTGCCACCAGTGAGTTGGGAACTAGCGGGAGAGAGACCCAGTACTTC
>TRBJ1-1|TRBV15|TRBD1|NA
CATSSRRQGEAFF
TGTGCCACCAGCAGCCGAAGACAGGGTGAAGCTTTCTTT
>TRBJ1-5|TRBV20-1|TRBD1|many
CSAREGAGQPQHF
TGCAGTGCTAGGGAGGGGGCAGGTCAGCCCCAGCATTTT
>TRBJ1-3|TRBV18|NA|few
CASHRDNSGNTIYF
TGTGCCAGTCACCGGGACAACTCTGGAAACACCATATATTTT
>TRBJ2-1|TRBV9|NA|many
CASSAFQGQNEQFF
TGTGCCAGCAGCGCCTTCCAGGGCCAGAATGAGCAGTTCTTC
>TRBJ1-4|TRBV6-1|NA|few
CASSGQANEKLFF
TGTGCCAGCAGTGGCCAGGCTAATGAAAAACTGTTTTTT
>TRBJ2-4|TRBV5-6|TRBD1|NA
CASSSSGTGAYIQYF
TGTGCCAGCAGCTCCTCCGGGACAGGGGCTTACATTCAGTACTTC
>TRBJ2-7|TRBV10-3|NA|many
CAISVQGNSYEQYF
TGTGCCATCAGTGTGCAGGGGAACTCCTACGAGCAGTACTTC
>TRBJ2-1|TRBV5-8|NA|many
CASSSVIAYNEQFF
TGTGCCAGCAGCTCCGTCATAGCGTACAATGAGCAGTTCTTC
>TRBJ1-2|TRBV5-1|TRBD1|many
CASSPDRPYGYTF
TGCGCCAGCAGCCCGGACAGGCCCTATGGCTACACCTTC
>TRBJ2-2|TRBV12-3/TRBV12-4|TRBD1|many
CASRGRDRVAGELFF
TGTGCCAGCAGGGGCCGGGACAGGGTGGCCGGGGAGCTGTTTTTT
>TRBJ1-5|TRBV20-1|NA|many
CSARSQYSNQPQHF
TGCAGTGCGAGGTCCCAGTATAGCAATCAGCCCCAGCATTTT
>TRBJ2-3|TRBV7-9|TRBD2|many
CASSLRVTSGGAGTDTQYF
TGTGCCAGCAGCTTACGCGTGACTAGCGGGGGGGCGGGCACAGATACGCAGTATTTT
>TRBJ2-6|TRBV19|NA|NA
CASSVGGISGANVLTF
TGTGCTAGTTCGGTCGGGGGCATCTCTGGGGCCAACGTCCTGACTTTC
>TRBJ2-1|TRBV20-1|TRBD1|many
CSARSWQGARMNEQFF
TGCAGTGCCCGATCCTGGCAGGGGGCGCGGATGAATGAGCAGTTCTTC
>TRBJ2-2|TRBV3-1|NA|NA
CASANGGELFF
TGTGCCAGCGCGAATGGCGGGGAGCTGTTTTTT
>TRBJ2-7|TRBV9|TRBD2|few
CASSGSTSGRFEQYF
TGTGCCAGCAGCGGGTCGACTAGCGGGAGGTTCGAGCAGTACTTC
>TRBJ2-7|TRBV6-5|TRBD1|many
CASSSDRGSYEQYF
TGTGCCAGCAGTTCAGACAGGGGCTCCTACGAGCAGTACTTC
>TRBJ2-7|TRBV5-4|NA|many
CASSLGGRDYEQYF
TGTGCCAGCAGCTTGGGAGGGAGAGACTACGAGCAGTACTTC
>TRBJ2-1|TRBV14|TRBD2|NA
CASSQDLPSGVYNEQFF
TGTGCCAGCAGCCAAGATCTCCCTAGCGGGGTCTACAATGAGCAGTTCTTC
>TRBJ2-6|TRBV5-1|NA|NA
CASSGVGVGGANVLTF
TGCGCCAGCAGCGGTGTGGGTGTAGGTGGGGCCAACGTCCTGACTTTC
>TRBJ2-5|TRBV20-1|NA|many
CSARGPVRETQYF
TGCAGTGCTAGGGGCCCCGTTCGAGAGACCCAGTACTTC
>TRBJ1-5|TRBV19|NA|NA
CASTRGGGRVQPQHF
TGTGCCAGTACCCGAGGAGGGGGGCGGGTTCAGCCCCAGCATTTT
>TRBJ2-1|TRBV20-1|TRBD2|many
CSATLAGGYNEQFF
TGCAGTGCTACACTAGCGGGGGGGTACAATGAGCAGTTCTTC
>TRBJ2-5|TRBV20-1|TRBD1|many
CSARATGGRETQYF
TGCAGTGCTAGGGCCACAGGGGGTAGGGAGACCCAGTACTTC
>TRBJ2-1|TRBV24-1|TRBD2|many
CATSDQLAGGFSYNEQFF
TGTGCCACCAGTGACCAACTAGCGGGAGGATTCTCCTACAATGAGCAGTTCTTC
>TRBJ2-1|TRBV20-1|NA|many
CSARRGSPYNEQFF
TGCAGTGCTAGACGGGGGTCCCCCTACAATGAGCAGTTCTTC
>TRBJ2-5|TRBV4-1|TRBD1|many
CASSHGQGPLQETQYF
TGCGCCAGCAGCCACGGACAGGGTCCCTTACAAGAGACCCAGTACTTC
>TRBJ1-2|TRBV20-1|NA|many
CSARDPNGELYGYTF
TGCAGTGCTAGAGACCCAAATGGGGAGCTCTATGGCTACACCTTC
>TRBJ1-3|TRBV7-9|NA|many
CASSLEGLGTFEIYF
TGTGCCAGCAGCTTAGAGGGACTTGGCACCTTCGAAATATATTTT
>TRBJ1-5|TRBV7-6|NA|NA
CASSGGGGQPQHF
TGTGCCAGCAGCGGCGGGGGGGGACAGCCCCAGCATTTT
>TRBJ2-1|TRBV27|TRBD2|NA
CASSKLDTWSSGEREQFF
TGTGCCAGCAGTAAGCTTGACACGTGGTCTAGCGGAGAACGTGAGCAGTTCTTC
>TRBJ2-5|TRBV18|NA|few
CASSPGIQETQYF
TGTGCCAGCTCACCCGGGATTCAAGAGACCCAGTACTTC
>TRBJ1-6|TRBV6-1|TRBD1|many
CASSREDRVSPLHF
TGTGCCAGCAGTAGAGAGGACAGGGTTTCACCCCTCCACTTT
>TRBJ2-5|TRBV24-1|TRBD2|NA
CATRAGGADETQYF
TGTGCCACCAGGGCCGGGGGGGCCGATGAGACCCAGTACTTC
>TRBJ2-5|TRBV3-1|TRBD1|few
CASSQLWVGPGQGIETQYF
TGTGCCAGCAGCCAACTATGGGTCGGGCCGGGACAGGGGATAGAGACCCAGTACTTC
>TRBJ1-2|TRBV7-2|TRBD1|many
CASSSSGGAPNYGYTF
TGTGCCAGCAGCTCGTCAGGGGGGGCACCTAACTATGGCTACACCTTC
>TRBJ2-5|TRBV4-1|TRBD1|many
CASSQGTGAPGETQYF
TGCGCCAGCAGCCAAGGGACAGGGGCCCCAGGAGAGACCCAGTACTTC
>TRBJ2-7|TRBV12-3/TRBV12-4|TRBD2|many
CATRGGGLEQYF
TGTGCCACCCGGGGGGGGGGGTTGGAACAGTACTTC
>TRBJ2-5|TRBV29-1|NA|many
CSAYNIQETQYF
TGCAGCGCTTATAATATTCAAGAGACCCAGTACTTC
>TRBJ2-3|TRBV5-1|TRBD1|many
CASSLAGTGTDTQYF
TGCGCCAGCAGCTTGGCCGGGACAGGGACAGATACGCAGTATTTT
>TRBJ1-4|TRBV11-2|NA|many
CASVQREKDEKLFF
TGTGCCAGCGTTCAGAGGGAGAAGGATGAAAAACTGTTTTTT
>TRBJ1-2|TRBV3-1|TRBD1|many
CASSPTTGRYGYTF
TGTGCCAGCAGCCCGACGACAGGGCGGTATGGCTACACCTTC
>TRBJ2-1|TRBV24-1|NA|many
CATSPRDNEQFF
TGTGCCACCAGCCCTAGGGATAATGAGCAGTTCTTC
>TRBJ1-6|TRBV9|NA|NA
CASSASGGYCNSPLHF
TGTGCCAGCAGCGCCTCGGGGGGCTACTGCAATTCACCCCTCCACTTT
>TRBJ2-2|TRBV20-1|TRBD2|many
CSARDPKAGDGELFF
TGCAGTGCTAGAGATCCGAAAGCGGGGGACGGGGAGCTGTTTTTT
>TRBJ2-4|TRBV5-1|TRBD1|few
CASSPGQGGDIQYF
TGCGCCAGCAGCCCCGGACAGGGAGGAGACATTCAGTACTTC
>TRBJ1-6|TRBV3-1|TRBD1|many
CASSNKGTGNSPLHF
TGTGCCAGCTCAAATAAGGGGACAGGGAATTCACCCCTCCACTTT
>TRBJ2-3|TRBV2|TRBD2|NA
CASSASGRARDTQYF
TGTGCCAGCAGTGCTAGCGGGAGGGCCAGAGATACGCAGTATTTT
>TRBJ2-7|TRBV5-1|TRBD1|many
CASRTGTGTYEQYF
TGCGCCAGCAGAACCGGGACAGGGACCTACGAGCAGTACTTC
>TRBJ2-5|TRBV30|NA|NA
CAWSPDLLLQETQYF
TGTGCCTGGAGTCCTGATTTGCTCCTCCAAGAGACCCAGTACTTC
>TRBJ2-4|TRBV19|TRBD2|few
CASRTSGGNIQYF
TGTGCCAGTCGGACTAGCGGGGGAAACATTCAGTACTTC